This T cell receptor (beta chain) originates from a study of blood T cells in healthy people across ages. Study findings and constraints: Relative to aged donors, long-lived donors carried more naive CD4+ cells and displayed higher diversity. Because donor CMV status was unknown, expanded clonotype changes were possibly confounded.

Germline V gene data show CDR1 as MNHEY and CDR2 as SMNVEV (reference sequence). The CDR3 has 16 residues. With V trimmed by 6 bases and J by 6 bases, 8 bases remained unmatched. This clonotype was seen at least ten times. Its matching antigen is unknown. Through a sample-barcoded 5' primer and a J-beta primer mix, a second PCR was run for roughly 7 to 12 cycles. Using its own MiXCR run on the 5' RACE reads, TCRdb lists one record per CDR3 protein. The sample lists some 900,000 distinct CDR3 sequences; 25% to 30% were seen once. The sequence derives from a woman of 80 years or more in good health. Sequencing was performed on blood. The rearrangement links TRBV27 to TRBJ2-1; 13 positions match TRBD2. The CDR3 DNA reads TGTGCCAGCAGCCGGACACTAGCGGGGGGGATCAATGAGCAGTTCTTC. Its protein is CASSRTLAGGINEQFF.